This T cell receptor beta chain was captured by sequencing in a study of breast tumors, draining lymph nodes, adjacent tissues. Study observations and caveats: Tumor TCR diversity was below lymph nodes but above nontumor tissue. Tumor T cell lymph node origin was a supported hypothesis, not proven.

This clonotype appeared a few times. Its antigen is not identified. Samples came from axillary lymph nodes draining the breast cancer. Via MiXCR, TCRdb re-called the multiplex PCR reads, giving one row per CDR3 protein. The sample includes approximately 90,000 distinct CDR3 sequences, over 25% of them seen just once. CDR1 SGHTA and CDR2 FQGTGA come from the germline V gene. The CDR3 totals 16 residues. V was clipped by 1 base and J by 1 base, with 13 bases between them. The sequence came from a female donor with breast cancer. Some clones in this sample may be carry-over from other donors' samples. The gene calls are TRBV7-3 and TRBJ1-1; weak D call: TRBD1 (5 bases). Sequenced input: axillary lymph node tissue. The CDR3 sequence is CASSLRGVRGNTEAFF. The CDR3, as DNA: TGTGCCAGCAGCTTAAGGGGGGTTCGGGGGAACACTGAAGCTTTCTTT.